This TCR beta chain derives from a study of OX40 agonist ivuxolimab in advanced cancers. In the study overall: Ivuxolimab was delivered to patients intravenously every 2 weeks at doses spanning 0.01 to 10 mg/kg. With a range of roughly 20 to 85, age averaged roughly 60 years, and around 83% were male.

Measured with immunoSEQ multiplex PCR; TCRdb has only the in-frame clones, and not every one. The sample has some 80,000 clones, 90% to 95% seen once; the top ten hold 4.8%. Points from the study as a whole: CD8+ T cells averaged more expanded clones than CD4+. Clonal expansion was seen in CD4+ and CD8+ blood T cells by week 6 at 0.1 to 3.0 mg/kg.

This clone appeared a single time. The target antigen is unknown. The CDR3 extends over 15 amino acids. CDR1 is SGHRS, CDR2 YFSETQ, per germline. Trimming at V came to 4 bases and at J to 2 bases, leaving 7 bases not matched to a gene. The chain joins TRBV5-1 to TRBJ2-7, with 9 nucleotides matching TRBD1. The material was CD4+ or CD8+ T cells sorted from blood, obtained in a trial of the OX40 agonist ivuxolimab. The sequence derives from an adult with an advanced solid tumor such as melanoma, head and neck, liver or kidney cancer. The CDR3 is CASSTTGGPTYEQYF. The CDR3 DNA follows: TGCGCCAGCAGCACGACAGGGGGACCGACCTACGAGCAGTACTTC.